This T cell receptor (beta chain) was profiled in a study of early stage breast cancer tumors. Notes on the study in general: Most shared enriched TCRB sequences were commonly generated ones. Tumors had approximately 2.5-fold higher T cell density and higher clonality than adjacent normal breast tissue. In about 90% of the 16 patients, blood comparison separated tumor from normal breast.

Turning to this clone: Antigen: not known.

Each sample had two DNA replicates, roughly 0.5 ug blood or about 1.5 ug tissue. Assay used: immunoSEQ multiplex PCR; TCRdb lists only in-frame clones, some missing. The sample holds just over 50,000 clones, around 80% seen once. With V trimmed by 4 bases and J by 5 bases, 8 bases remained unmatched. The germline CDR1 and CDR2 sequences are SGHAT and FQNNGV. The CDR3 contains 15 residues. Sequencing input: blood. The clonotype was recovered from a person in their 40s with breast cancer. This chain uses TRBV11-2 with TRBJ2-5, with 9 bases identical to TRBD2. The CDR3 coding sequence is TGTGCCAGCAGCTCCAGCGGGAGGAATGGGGAGACCCAGTACTTC. Its translation: CASSSSGRNGETQYF.